The clone carrying this T cell receptor (beta chain) has only a few counts. Its antigen is undetermined. The sample originates from a study of cytomegalovirus exposure and HLA in healthy donors. Looking at the study overall: The study placed 70% to 85% of its roughly 410 genotyped donors in the Caucasian-associated ancestry cluster.

Findings and caveats of the study: Sequencing artifact likely explains a cluster of highly shared sequence variants. Trimming of TCR beta V- and J-genes showed a link, identified in a later analysis, to a missense DCLRE1C variant. In an earlier analysis, in under 700 donors, most V segments appeared productive either ~90% or ~30% of the time.

The PCR had 60 Vbeta and 13 Jbeta primers. TCRdb keeps only in-frame clones here, not all; method: immunoSEQ multiplex PCR. Seen here are about 110,000 clones, roughly two thirds observed once, and the top ten hold under 10%. This receptor was taken from a man aged 35 to 55 in good health and CMV-seronegative. Material: PBMCs.

CDR3 in DNA: TGTGCCAGCAGCCCCGCGGTCGGCCGAGAAGCTTTCTTT. It translates to CASSPAVGREAFF. The V gene is TRBV6-5, the J gene TRBJ1-1, with unresolved D. V gave up 6 bases and J gave up 8 bases, with 16 bases separating them. The CDR3 has 13 residues. Germline V gene lookup returns CDR1 MNHEY and CDR2 SVGAGI.